What follows are 28 T cell receptor beta chains derived from one specimen sequenced in a study of tumor and adjacent non-tumor tissue in lung cancer. Three rounds of nested PCR, following a modified ARM-PCR protocol, produced the TCRbeta library. TCRdb reanalysed the multiplex PCR reads using MiXCR and keeps one entry per CDR3 protein. The sample holds some 100,000 distinct CDR3 sequences, 55% to 65% seen once. The template was RNA from unsorted bulk tissue. More than 3 cm separated this lung sample from the edge of the tumor. The sequencing input was distant non-tumor lung tissue. These receptors were taken from a man aged 30 to 39 with non-small cell lung cancer.

The chain uses TRBV29-1 and TRBJ1-4; D call uncertain. Trimming took 6 bases from V and 14 from J, leaving 22 bases between them. Germline values: CDR1 SQVTM, CDR2 ANQGSEA. The CDR3 contains 13 residues. The CDR3 region is CSVLAATNEELFF. CDR3 in DNA: TGCAGCGTCTTGGCTGCAACTAATGAAGAGCTGTTTTTT.

This sequence joins TRBV11-2 and TRBJ2-2, with D uncertain. The V end was cut by 4 bases, the J end by 14 bases, with 17 bases between. The CDR3 extends over 13 amino acids. Germline values: CDR1 SGHAT, CDR2 FQNNGV. CDR3 protein: CASSSPTAVELFF. The CDR3 DNA is TGTGCCAGCAGCTCCCCGACGGCCGTGGAACTGTTTTTT.

Note on this clonotype: One end of the junction is discordant with germline, which a read error may explain. The chain employs TRBV20-1 and TRBJ1-1, with D tentatively TRBD1 (5 bases). Germline values: CDR1 DFQATT, CDR2 SNEGSKA (reference sequence). CDR3 size: 16 residues. DNA for the CDR3: TGCAGTGCCCAAGCCGGGAGGGGTGGGGTAAACAGTGAAGCTTTCTTT. Amino acid sequence: CSAQAGRGGVNSEAFF.

About this clonotype itself: A much larger clone differs by one base, so this may be a read error. The CDR3: CPSSWGSYEQYF. The CDR3 DNA is TGCCCCAGCAGCTGGGGCTCCTACGAGCAGTACTTC. The V call is TRBV5-1, the J call TRBJ2-7, with D uncertain. The CDR3 loop spans 12 amino acids. The germline gives CDR1 SGHRS, CDR2 YFSETQ.

Details on this clonotype: At one end the junction does not follow the germline gene, possibly because of a read error. CDR3 sequence reads: CSPRDGDEQYF. The CDR3 DNA reads TGTAGTCCTAGAGACGGGGACGAGCAGTACTTC. This chain connects TRBV20-1 to TRBJ2-7; perhaps TRBD2 as D (5 bases). The CDR3 contains 11 residues. From germline, CDR1 is DFQATT and CDR2 SNEGSKA (reference sequence).

This clonotype has ten or more counts. V and J are TRBV20-1 and TRBJ2-3; tentative D call: TRBD1 (5 bases). Germline V lookup: CDR1 DFQATT, CDR2 SNEGSKA (reference sequence). The CDR3 runs 14 residues. Trimming took 6 bases from V and 5 from J, leaving 18 bases between them. DNA of the CDR3: TGCAGTGCCAGCAGGGCCCCAGTTCAAGATACGCAGTATTTT. Its translation: CSASRAPVQDTQYF.

This clonotype came up many times. The chain joins TRBV6-1 to TRBJ2-4; D gene ambiguous. With 1 base removed from V and 8 bases from J, the gap between germline ends came to 3 bases. CDR3 size: 11 residues. The germline V gene encodes CDR1 MNHNS and CDR2 SASEGT. CDR3 nucleotide sequence: TGTGCCAGCAGTGAAGGGTACATTCAGTACTTC. This encodes CASSEGYIQYF.

About this clonotype: The CDR3 carries no conserved terminal phenylalanine or tryptophan, so it likely arises from a read error. The DNA is left out, because the CDR3 cannot be placed on it with certainty; the CDR3 is given as TCRdb lists it. The chain is built from TRBV29-1 and TRBJ1-2; TRBD1, the D gene given by the table, was not confirmed from the DNA. The CDR3 has 15 amino acids, counting both end residues. Germline CDR1 reads SQVTM; CDR2 reads ANQGSEA. The chain's CDR3 is CIVDVAGAILGGYAL.

With regard to this clonotype: One end of the junction fails to match germline, which may point to a read error. This chain joins TRBV12-3 or TRBV12-4 and TRBJ2-5; maybe TRBD1 (5 bases). The CDR3 is 14 residues long. The CDR3 bases are TGTGCCAGCACCCTACAGGAGAACCAAGAGACCCTGAACTTC. Encoded protein: CASTLQENQETLNF.

This clonotype was seen a few times. The chain is built from TRBV11-2 and TRBJ2-5; D uncertain. The CDR3 has 15 residues. The V and J ends lost 4 bases and 2 bases respectively, with 14 bases between them. Germline CDR1 SGHAT, CDR2 FQNNGV. CDR3 DNA: TGTGCCAGCAGCTCCACCCTTGGACCGCAAGAGACCCAGTACTTC. Protein sequence: CASSSTLGPQETQYF.

As for this clonotype: A much larger clone lies a single base off, so this may be a read error. The rearrangement uses TRBV24-1 and TRBJ2-1; 10 nucleotides match TRBD1. CDR3 length: 15 amino acids. Trimming cost V 3 bases and J 14 bases; bases outside gene matches: 12. The V gene's germline CDR1 is KGHDR and CDR2 SFDVKD. The DNA for the CDR3 is TGTGCCACCAGTGATCAGGGGACAGGGGTCAACGAGGAGTTCTTC. Translating gives CATSDQGTGVNEEFF.

On this clonotype itself: This CDR3 is missing its conserved last phenylalanine or tryptophan, likely due to a read error. The chain has TRBV20-1 and TRBJ2-1; 7 nucleotides line up with TRBD2. The CDR3 consists of 12 residues. Losses at the gene ends were 5 bases for V and 12 bases for J; bases not matched to a gene: 10. Germline V gives CDR1 DFQATT, CDR2 SNEGSKA (reference sequence). The CDR3 DNA sequence: TGCAGTGCTCCATTTCAGCGGGGTGGGCAGTTCCTC. It encodes CSAPFQRGGQFL.

In regard to this clonotype: A much larger clonotype is one base distant, so this may be a read error. The rearrangement uses TRBV6-4 and TRBJ2-3; 12 bases are shared with TRBD2. This CDR3 is 16 amino acids long. The germline V gene encodes CDR1 MRHNA and CDR2 SNTAGT. In nucleotides, the CDR3 is TGTGCCAGCAGTGACGCTAGCGGGGGGGCCACAGATACGCAGTGTTTT. The encoded protein is CASSDASGGATDTQCF.

As concerns this clonotype: Since no conserved phenylalanine or tryptophan closes the CDR3, a read error is the likely cause. The chain uses TRBV20-1 and TRBJ2-5, with 8 bases identical to TRBD2. V shed 7 bases and J 1 base; nucleotides not matched to a gene: 5. Germline CDR1 DFQATT, CDR2 SNEGSKA (reference sequence). This CDR3 contains 13 residues. CDR3 amino acids: CSVVRGAQETQYS. In nucleotides, the CDR3 is TGCAGTGTGGTGCGGGGGGCCCAAGAGACCCAGTACTCA.

Details on this clonotype: A read error may be the cause here, since a much bigger clone is one base away. This chain joins TRBV28 and TRBJ2-1; 10 nucleotides match TRBD2. This CDR3 is 16 amino acids long. Germline V gives CDR1 MDHEN, CDR2 SYDVKM. The CDR3 region has the DNA TGTGCCAGCACAAACAATCCGGGACTAGCGCCCTATGAGCGGTTCTTC. It specifies CASTNNPGLAPYERFF.

This clonotype was detected ten times or more. A read error may explain this, as a much larger clone is one base away. The V and J genes are TRBV20-1 and TRBJ1-1; D is uncertain. This CDR3 has 13 residues. Trimming shortened V by 8 bases and J by 0 bases, and 13 bases separated the two germline ends. Per germline, CDR1 DFQATT and CDR2 SNEGSKA (reference sequence). The CDR3 reads CSTIDIMNTEAFF. The CDR3 DNA follows: TGCAGTACTATCGACATCATGAACACTGAAGCTTTCTTT.

In this sample, this clonotype turned up a few times. A much bigger clone sits one base away, suggesting this may be a read error. The chain links TRBV6-5 to TRBJ1-6, with D unclear. Germline-derived CDR1 and CDR2 are MNHEY and SVGAGI. CDR3 size: 12 residues. The CDR3 loop reads CAGSSRYSPLHF. The CDR3 DNA follows: TGTGCCGGCAGTTCCCGGTATTCACCCCTCCACTTT.

Points on this clonotype: Without the conserved terminal phenylalanine or tryptophan, this CDR3 likely stems from a read error. V and J are TRBV12-3 or TRBV12-4 and TRBJ2-5; weak D call: TRBD1 (5 bases). The length of the CDR3 is 13 residues. In DNA form, the CDR3 reads TGTGCCAGCGTACAGGCCTACCAAGAGACACAGTACTTA. This gives the protein CASVQAYQETQYL.

Concerning this clonotype: Compared with germline, one end of the junction differs, possibly owing to a read error. The CDR3 DNA reads TGCAGTGCTAGTTGGACTAGCGGGGGGAGCTCCTACGAGCATTACTTC. Residues: CSASWTSGGSSYEHYF. The V gene is TRBV20-1, the J gene TRBJ2-7; 14 bases line up with TRBD2. CDR3 length: 16 residues. Germline CDR1 and CDR2: DFQATT and SNEGSKA (reference sequence).

A note on this clonotype: This may arise from a read error, as a much more abundant clone is one base away. This chain links TRBV6-5 with TRBJ2-7, with a possible D match to TRBD1 (5 bases). This CDR3 is 13 amino acids long. Germline V gene lookup returns CDR1 MNHEY and CDR2 SVGAGI. In nucleotides, the CDR3 is TGTGCCAGCAGCATCGAAGACAGTTACGGGCAGTACTTC. It translates to CASSIEDSYGQYF.

As regards this clonotype: This may stem from a read error, because a much larger clone lies one nucleotide away. Since the CDR3 does not end with the conserved phenylalanine or tryptophan, this likely comes from a read error. This rearrangement joins TRBV12-3 or TRBV12-4 to TRBJ2-7; D possibly uses TRBD1 or TRBD2 (6 bases each). CDR3 length: 16 residues. V dropped 7 bases and J dropped 2 bases, with 21 bases sitting between them. DNA for the CDR3: TGTGCCAGCACCAAGGGGGGACAAGGCGGGGCCTACGAGCAGTACTTG. This sequence encodes CASTKGGQGGAYEQYL.

In regard to this clonotype: It may be a read error: a sequence one base away is much more abundant. Lacking the conserved final phenylalanine or tryptophan, this CDR3 likely reflects a read error. V gene TRBV12-3 or TRBV12-4 combines with J gene TRBJ2-1; D not resolved. The CDR3 is 11 amino acids. Trimming took 2 bases from V and 7 from J, leaving 3 bases between them. The CDR3 sequence: CASSLMNEQFV. CDR3 DNA: TGTGCCAGCAGTTTAATGAATGAGCAGTTCGTC.

With respect to this clonotype: The CDR3 carries no conserved terminal phenylalanine or tryptophan, so it likely arises from a read error. The chain is built from TRBV6-5 and TRBJ2-7; tentatively, D is TRBD1 (5 bases). This CDR3 contains 14 residues. The V gene's germline CDR1 is MNHEY and CDR2 SVGAGI. V lost 8 bases and J 5 bases, leaving 19 bases between the germline ends. Here the CDR3 reads CASCKTANYDEQYL. In nucleotides, the CDR3 is TGTGCCAGCTGTAAGACAGCTAACTACGACGAGCAGTACCTC.

As regards this clonotype: One end of the junction does not line up with germline, which may come from a read error. V and J are TRBV6-2 or TRBV6-3 and TRBJ2-5, with D maybe TRBD2 (5 bases). The CDR3 sequence is 15 residues long. Germline values: CDR1 MNHEY, CDR2 SVGEGT. This chain's CDR3 is CASTTLEGMEETQYF. The CDR3 DNA reads TGTGCCAGCACGACCCTTGAGGGTATGGAAGAAACCCAGTACTTC.

With respect to this clonotype: A junction end diverges from the germline sequence, so it may reflect a read error. The chain is built from TRBV11-3 and TRBJ2-7; no reliable D call. Germline values: CDR1 SGHNT, CDR2 YENEEA. This CDR3 is built from 13 residues. DNA of the CDR3: TGTGCCAGCAGCACCCGACACTCCTACGAGCAGTGCTTC. Its translation is CASSTRHSYEQCF.

Remarks on this clonotype: Germline and junction disagree at one end, which may indicate a read error. The chain has TRBV29-1 and TRBJ2-2, with 12 nucleotides matching TRBD2. The CDR3 totals 15 residues. The V gene's germline CDR1 is SQVTM and CDR2 ANQGSEA. CDR3 loop: CSVRLAGGRTGELLF. The CDR3 coding sequence is TGCAGCGTAAGGCTAGCGGGGGGGCGAACCGGGGAGCTGTTGTTT.

The rearrangement links TRBV20-1 to TRBJ2-4; D assignment may be TRBD1 or TRBD2 (5 bases each). The CDR3 spans 14 residues. Germline V gives CDR1 DFQATT, CDR2 SNEGSKA (reference sequence). V lost 3 bases, J lost 8 bases, and 17 bases lay in between. CDR3 loop: CSARHGAAKDIQYF. The CDR3 DNA is TGCAGTGCTAGGCACGGGGCCGCCAAGGACATTCAGTACTTC.

In the case of this clonotype: The junction shows a germline mismatch at one end, possibly a read error. V gene TRBV29-1 combines with J gene TRBJ2-1; perhaps D is TRBD1 or TRBD2 (5 bases each). This CDR3 is built from 17 residues. Looked up from germline, CDR1 is SQVTM and CDR2 is ANQGSEA. Here the CDR3 DNA reads TGCAGCGTTGAGGGGGTTATAAGCAAGTCGGCCTACAATGAGCTGTTCTTC. It codes for CSVEGVISKSAYNELFF.